This T cell receptor (beta chain) was sequenced for a study of persistence of HIV-infected CD4 T cells. Across the study: Multiple blood draws of up to roughly 200 mL, except two donors with single leukapheresis.

Overlapping HIV-1 Gag 15-mer peptides at around 1 ug per peptide per mL were used. Responding CD4+ T cells were sorted by upregulation of both CD40 ligand and CD69. On this clone itself: Antigen: not known.

General study results and limits: TCR analyses could not target the rare provirus-carrying CMV-responding cells.

V lost 8 bases to trimming and J lost 5 bases, with 16 bases between them. This CDR3 has 15 residues. The V gene's germline CDR1 is MDHEN and CDR2 SYDVKM. The immunoSEQ assay was version 4, run in survey mode. Using immunoSEQ multiplex PCR, the repertoire was profiled, and TCRdb retains in-frame clones only, with some absent. The data hold more than 30,000 clones, with roughly 70% observed a single time. The V gene is TRBV28, the J gene TRBJ1-6; perhaps TRBD1 as D (6 bases). The sample consisted of CD4+ T cells sorted from PBMCs after approximately 18-hour stimulation, taken from a patient who received antiretroviral therapy. The source is an adult man with HIV who was CMV-seropositive. The CDR3 here is CASGPYRGDNSPLHF. CDR3 sequence (DNA): TGTGCCAGCGGCCCATATAGGGGGGATAATTCACCCCTCCACTTT.